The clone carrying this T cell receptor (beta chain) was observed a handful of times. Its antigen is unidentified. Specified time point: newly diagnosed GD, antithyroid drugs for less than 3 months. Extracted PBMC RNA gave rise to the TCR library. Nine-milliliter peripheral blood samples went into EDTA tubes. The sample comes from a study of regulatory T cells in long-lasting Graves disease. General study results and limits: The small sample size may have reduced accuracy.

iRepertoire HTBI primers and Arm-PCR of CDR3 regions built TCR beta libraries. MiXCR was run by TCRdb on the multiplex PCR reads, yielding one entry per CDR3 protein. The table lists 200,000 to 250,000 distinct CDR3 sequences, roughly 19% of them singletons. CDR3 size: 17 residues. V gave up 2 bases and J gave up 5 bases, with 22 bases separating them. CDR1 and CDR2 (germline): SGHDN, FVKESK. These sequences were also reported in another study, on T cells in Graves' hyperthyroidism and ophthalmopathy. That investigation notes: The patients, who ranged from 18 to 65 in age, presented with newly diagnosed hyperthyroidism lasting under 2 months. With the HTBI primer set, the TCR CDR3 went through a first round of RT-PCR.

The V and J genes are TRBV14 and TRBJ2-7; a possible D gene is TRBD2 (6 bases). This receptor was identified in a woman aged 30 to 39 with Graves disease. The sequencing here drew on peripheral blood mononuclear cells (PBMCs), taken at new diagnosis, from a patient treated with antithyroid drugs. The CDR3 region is CASSQTVLVGREDEQYF. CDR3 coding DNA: TGTGCCAGCAGCCAAACCGTGCTTGTGGGCAGGGAGGACGAGCAGTACTTC. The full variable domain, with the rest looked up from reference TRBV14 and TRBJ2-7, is EAGVTQFPSHSVIEKGQTVTLRCDPISGHDNLYWYRRVMGKEIKFLLHFVKESKQDESGMPNNRFLAERTGGTYSTLKVQPAELEDSGVYFCASSQTVLVGREDEQYFGPGTRLTVT.